This T cell receptor (beta chain) was observed in a study of CD8 T cells in ankylosing spondylitis. The TCR beta libraries were generated through quantitative 5'-RACE incorporating molecular barcodes. From the 5' RACE reads, TCRdb called clonotypes with MiXCR, one entry per CDR3 protein. The sample lists fewer than 550,000 distinct CDR3 sequences; about 5% were seen once. This clonotype was seen repeatedly, ten times or more. Its antigen is still unknown. The V end lost 1 base, the J end lost 4 bases, and 7 bases lay between the germline ends. The CDR3 contains 13 residues. Germline CDR1 reads LGHNA; CDR2 reads YNFKEQ. Study-level points and caveats: A TCR beta motif made of several highly homologous variants seemed typical of ankylosing spondylitis blood.

The sequenced sample consisted of blood, either unsorted or a sorted T cell fraction (not recorded which). The source is a male donor with ankylosing spondylitis. V is TRBV4-2 and J is TRBJ2-5; tentative D call: TRBD1 (5 bases). Here the CDR3 DNA reads TGTGCCAGCAGCCAAGCAGGGCGAGAGACCCAGTACTTC. Its translation: CASSQAGRETQYF.